This TCR beta chain was obtained from a study of T cell responses to AZD1222 COVID-19 vaccine. Germline assignment: CDR1 SGDLS and CDR2 YYNGEE. This CDR3 has 13 amino acids. V gave up 5 bases and J gave up 2 bases, with 10 bases separating them. Libraries were prepared by immunoSEQ multiplex PCR; TCRdb keeps only in-frame clonotypes and omits some of them. The sample consists of about 110,000 clones, roughly nine tenths of them appearing once. The source was peripheral blood, collected on day 0 of MenACWY control vaccination. This chain uses TRBV9 with TRBJ2-5; the D gene is possibly TRBD2 (7 bases). The sequence was obtained from an adult in good health. The CDR3 sequence: CASSGRGQETQYF. CDR3 nucleotides: TGTGCCAGCAGTGGGAGGGGGCAAGAGACCCAGTACTTC.